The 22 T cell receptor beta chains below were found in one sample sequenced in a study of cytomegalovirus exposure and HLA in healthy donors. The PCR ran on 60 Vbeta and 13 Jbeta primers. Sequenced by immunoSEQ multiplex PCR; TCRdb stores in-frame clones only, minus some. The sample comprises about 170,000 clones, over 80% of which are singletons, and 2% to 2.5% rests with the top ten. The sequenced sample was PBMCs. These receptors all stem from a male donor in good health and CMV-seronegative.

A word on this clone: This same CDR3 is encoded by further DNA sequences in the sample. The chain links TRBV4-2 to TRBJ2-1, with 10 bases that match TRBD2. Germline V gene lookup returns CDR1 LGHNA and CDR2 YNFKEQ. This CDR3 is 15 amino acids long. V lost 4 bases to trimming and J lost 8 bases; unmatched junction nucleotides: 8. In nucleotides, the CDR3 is TGTGCCAGCAGCCCAAGGACTAGCGGAGGCGATGAGCAGTTCTTC. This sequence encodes CASSPRTSGGDEQFF.

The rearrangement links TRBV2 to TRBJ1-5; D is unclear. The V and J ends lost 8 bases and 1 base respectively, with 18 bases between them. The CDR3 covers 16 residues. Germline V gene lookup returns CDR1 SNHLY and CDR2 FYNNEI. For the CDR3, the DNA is TGTGCCAGCTCACTCCAGGAAGGAGGGAGCAATCAGCCCCAGCATTTT. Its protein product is CASSLQEGGSNQPQHF.

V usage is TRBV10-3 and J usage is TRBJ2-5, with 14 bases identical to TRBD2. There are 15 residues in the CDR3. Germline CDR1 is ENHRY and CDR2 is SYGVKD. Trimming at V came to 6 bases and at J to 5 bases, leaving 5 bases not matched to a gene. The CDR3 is CAISGLAGGGETQYF. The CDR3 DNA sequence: TGTGCCATCAGCGGACTAGCGGGGGGAGGGGAGACCCAGTACTTC.

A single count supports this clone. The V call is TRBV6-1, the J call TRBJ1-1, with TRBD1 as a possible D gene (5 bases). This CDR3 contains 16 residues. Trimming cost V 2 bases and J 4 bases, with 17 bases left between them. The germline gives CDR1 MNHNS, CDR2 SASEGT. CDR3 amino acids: CASSESRWQGGTEAFF. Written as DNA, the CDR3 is TGTGCCAGCAGTGAAAGCCGCTGGCAGGGCGGCACTGAAGCTTTCTTT.

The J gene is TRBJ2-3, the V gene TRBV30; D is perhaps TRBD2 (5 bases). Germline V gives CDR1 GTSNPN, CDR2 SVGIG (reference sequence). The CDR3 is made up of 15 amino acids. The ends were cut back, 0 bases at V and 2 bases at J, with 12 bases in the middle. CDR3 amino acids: CAWSVDGGITDTQYF. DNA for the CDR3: TGTGCCTGGAGTGTTGACGGAGGAATCACAGATACGCAGTATTTT.

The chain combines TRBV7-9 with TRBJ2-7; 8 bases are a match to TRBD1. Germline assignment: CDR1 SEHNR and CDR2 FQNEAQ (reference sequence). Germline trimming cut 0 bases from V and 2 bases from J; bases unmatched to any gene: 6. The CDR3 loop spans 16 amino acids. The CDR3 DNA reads TGTGCCAGCAGCTTAGCGCAGGGGACAGGCACCTACGAGCAGTACTTC. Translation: CASSLAQGTGTYEQYF.

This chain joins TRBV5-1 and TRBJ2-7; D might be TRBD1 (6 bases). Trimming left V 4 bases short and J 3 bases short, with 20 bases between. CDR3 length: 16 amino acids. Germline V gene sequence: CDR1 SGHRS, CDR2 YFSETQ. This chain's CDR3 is CASSLPSGTNRYEQYF. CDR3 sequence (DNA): TGCGCCAGCAGCCTCCCTTCCGGGACAAATCGCTACGAGCAGTACTTC.

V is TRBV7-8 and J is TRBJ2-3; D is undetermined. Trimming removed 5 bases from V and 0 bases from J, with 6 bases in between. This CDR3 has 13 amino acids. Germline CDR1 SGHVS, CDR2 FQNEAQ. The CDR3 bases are TGTGCCAGCAGCCCTACGAGCACAGATACGCAGTATTTT. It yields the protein CASSPTSTDTQYF.

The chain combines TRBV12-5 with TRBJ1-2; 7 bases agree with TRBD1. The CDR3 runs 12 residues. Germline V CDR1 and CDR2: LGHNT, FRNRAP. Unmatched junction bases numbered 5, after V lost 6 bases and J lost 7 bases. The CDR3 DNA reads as TGTGCTAGTGGGTTCACAGGGGTTGGCTACACCTTC. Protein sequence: CASGFTGVGYTF.

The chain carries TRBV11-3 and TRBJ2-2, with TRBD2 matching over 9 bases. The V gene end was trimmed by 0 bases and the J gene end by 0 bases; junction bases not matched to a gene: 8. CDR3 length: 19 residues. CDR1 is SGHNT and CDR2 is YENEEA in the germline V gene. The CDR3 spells CASSLDMLAGYANTGELFF. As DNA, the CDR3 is TGTGCCAGCAGCTTAGATATGCTAGCGGGGTACGCGAACACCGGGGAGCTGTTTTTT. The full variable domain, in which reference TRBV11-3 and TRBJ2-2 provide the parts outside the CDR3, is EAGVVQSPRYKIIEKKQPVAFWCNPISGHNTLYWYLQNLGQGPELLIRYENEEAVDDSQLPKDRFSAERLKGVDSTLKIQPAELGDSAVYLCASSLDMLAGYANTGELFFGEGSRLTVL.

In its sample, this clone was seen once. The CDR3 nucleotides are TGTGCCAGCAGTTTATTAGCTAGCGGGGATAATGAGCAGTTCTTC. This sequence encodes CASSLLASGDNEQFF. This chain uses TRBV27 with TRBJ2-1; the match to TRBD2 covers 9 bases. The germline V gene has CDR1 MNHEY and CDR2 SMNVEV (reference sequence). V lost 1 base, J lost 7 bases, and 5 bases stayed unmatched. CDR3 size: 15 residues.

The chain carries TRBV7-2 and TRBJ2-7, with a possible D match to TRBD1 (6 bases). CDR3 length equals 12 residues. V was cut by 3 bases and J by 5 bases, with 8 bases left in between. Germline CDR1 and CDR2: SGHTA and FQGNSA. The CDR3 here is CASSFNRDEQYF. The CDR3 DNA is TGTGCCAGCAGCTTCAACAGGGACGAGCAGTACTTC.

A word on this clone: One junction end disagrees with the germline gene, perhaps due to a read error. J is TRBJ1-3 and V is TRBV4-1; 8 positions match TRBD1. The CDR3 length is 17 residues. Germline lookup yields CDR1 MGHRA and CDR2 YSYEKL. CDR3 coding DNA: TGCGCCAGCAGCGCACGATTCCAGGGGGCTATTGGAAACACCACATATTTT. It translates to CASSARFQGAIGNTTYF.

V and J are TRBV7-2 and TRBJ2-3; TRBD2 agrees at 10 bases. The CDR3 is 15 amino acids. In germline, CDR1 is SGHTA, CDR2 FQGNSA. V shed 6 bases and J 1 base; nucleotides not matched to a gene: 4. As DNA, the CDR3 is TGTGCCAGCAGATACCTAGCGGGGGGCACAGATACGCAGTATTTT. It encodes CASRYLAGGTDTQYF.

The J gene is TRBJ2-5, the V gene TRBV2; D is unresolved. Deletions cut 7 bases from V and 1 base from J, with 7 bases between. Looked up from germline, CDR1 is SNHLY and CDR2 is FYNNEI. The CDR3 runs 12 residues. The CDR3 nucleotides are TGTGCCAGCAAGCGCAGCCAAGAGACCCAGTACTTC. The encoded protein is CASKRSQETQYF.

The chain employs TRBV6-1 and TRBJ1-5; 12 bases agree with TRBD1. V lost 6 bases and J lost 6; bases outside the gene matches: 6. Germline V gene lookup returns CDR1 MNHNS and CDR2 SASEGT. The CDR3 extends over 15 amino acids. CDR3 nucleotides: TGTGCCAGCAGGACGGGACAGGGGGCGTTTCAGCCCCAGCATTTT. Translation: CASRTGQGAFQPQHF.

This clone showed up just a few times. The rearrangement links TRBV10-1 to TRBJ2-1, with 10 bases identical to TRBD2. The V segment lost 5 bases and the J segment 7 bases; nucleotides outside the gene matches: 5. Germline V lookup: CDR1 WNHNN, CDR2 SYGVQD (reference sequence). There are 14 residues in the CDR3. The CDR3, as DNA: TGCGCCAGCAGTTCTAGCGGGGGCCCTAATGAGCAGTTCTTC. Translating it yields CASSSSGGPNEQFF.

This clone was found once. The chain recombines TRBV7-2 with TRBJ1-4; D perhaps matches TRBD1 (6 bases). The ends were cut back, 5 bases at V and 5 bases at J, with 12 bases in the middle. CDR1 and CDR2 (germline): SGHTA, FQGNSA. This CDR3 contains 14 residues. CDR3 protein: CASSNPQGNEKLFF. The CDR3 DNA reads TGTGCCAGCAGCAATCCACAGGGAAATGAAAAACTGTTTTTT.

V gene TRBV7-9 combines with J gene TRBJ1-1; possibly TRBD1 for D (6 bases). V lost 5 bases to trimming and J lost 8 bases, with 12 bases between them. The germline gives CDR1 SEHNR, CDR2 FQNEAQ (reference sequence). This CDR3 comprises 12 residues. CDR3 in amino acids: CASSLDRSEAFF. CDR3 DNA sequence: TGTGCCAGCAGCCTCGACAGGTCAGAAGCTTTCTTT. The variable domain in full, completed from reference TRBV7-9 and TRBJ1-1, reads DTGVSQNPRHKITKRGQNVTFRCDPISEHNRLYWYRQTLGQGPEFLTYFQNEAQLEKSRLLSDRFSAERPKGSFSTLEIQRTEQGDSAMYLCASSLDRSEAFFGQGTRLTVV.

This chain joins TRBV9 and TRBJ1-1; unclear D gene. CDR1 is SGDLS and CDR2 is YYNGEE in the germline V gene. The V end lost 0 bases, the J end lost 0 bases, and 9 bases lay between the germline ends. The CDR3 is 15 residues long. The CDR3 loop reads CASSVVSAMNTEAFF. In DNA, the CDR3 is TGTGCCAGCAGCGTAGTTTCTGCGATGAACACTGAAGCTTTCTTT.

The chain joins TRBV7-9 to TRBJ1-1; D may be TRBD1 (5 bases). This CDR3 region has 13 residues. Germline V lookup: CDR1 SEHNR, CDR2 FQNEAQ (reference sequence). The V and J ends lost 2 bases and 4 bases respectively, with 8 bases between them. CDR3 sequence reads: CASSLSRGTEAFF. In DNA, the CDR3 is TGTGCCAGCAGCTTATCAAGGGGCACTGAAGCTTTCTTT.

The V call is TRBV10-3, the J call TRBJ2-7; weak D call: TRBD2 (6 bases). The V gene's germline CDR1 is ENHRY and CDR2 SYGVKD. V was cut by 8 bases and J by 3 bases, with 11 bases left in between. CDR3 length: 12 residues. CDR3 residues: CAIGGILYEQYF. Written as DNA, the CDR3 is TGTGCCATCGGCGGGATCCTCTACGAGCAGTACTTC.